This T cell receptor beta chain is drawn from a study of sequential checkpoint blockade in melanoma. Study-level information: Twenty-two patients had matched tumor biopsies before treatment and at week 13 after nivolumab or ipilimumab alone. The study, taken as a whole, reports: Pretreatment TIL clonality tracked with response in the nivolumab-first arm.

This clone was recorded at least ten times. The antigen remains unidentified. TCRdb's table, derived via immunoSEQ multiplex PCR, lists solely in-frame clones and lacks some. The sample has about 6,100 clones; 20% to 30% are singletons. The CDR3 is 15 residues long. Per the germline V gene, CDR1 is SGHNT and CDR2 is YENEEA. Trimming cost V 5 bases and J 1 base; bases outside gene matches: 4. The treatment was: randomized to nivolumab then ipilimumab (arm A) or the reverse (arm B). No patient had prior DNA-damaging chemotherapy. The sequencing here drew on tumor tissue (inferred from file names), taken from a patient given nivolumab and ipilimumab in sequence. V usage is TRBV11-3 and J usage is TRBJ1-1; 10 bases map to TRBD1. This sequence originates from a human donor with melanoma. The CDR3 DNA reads TGTGCCAGCAGCCTGTGGACAGGGGGGAACACTGAAGCTTTCTTT. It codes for CASSLWTGGNTEAFF.